This paragraph covers one TCR beta chain sequence. A clone one base away is much larger, so this may be a read error. The sample originates from a study of regulatory T cells in long-lasting Graves disease. Across the whole study: Patients with new Graves' disease had used antithyroid drugs below 3 months.

The time point: newly diagnosed GD, antithyroid drugs for less than 3 months. The TCR library used RNA extracted from PBMCs. Clinicians diagnosed Graves' disease using American Thyroid Association guidelines. The source of the patients was an endocrinology department in Xi'an, China. Construction of the TCR beta libraries employed iRepertoire HTBI primers in conjunction with Arm-PCR of CDR3 regions. TCRdb re-called the multiplex PCR reads through MiXCR, storing one row per CDR3 protein. This sample yields approximately 250,000 distinct CDR3 sequences, of which around 18% are seen a single time; approximately 20% belongs to the top ten. This material consisted of peripheral blood mononuclear cells (PBMCs), taken at new diagnosis, from a patient treated with antithyroid drugs. The origin of this receptor is a female donor with Graves disease.

DNA of the CDR3: TGTGCCAGCAGAATAGCAGGGATGGGCACAGATACGCAGTATTTT. Protein sequence: CASRIAGMGTDTQYF. The V call is TRBV7-3, the J call TRBJ2-3; a weak D match, TRBD1 (5 bases). CDR1 is SGHTA, CDR2 FQGTGA, per germline. V dropped 6 bases and J dropped 1 base, with 14 bases sitting between them. There are 15 residues in the CDR3.